The 17 T cell receptor beta chains below were found in one sample sequenced in a study of low-dose radiotherapy and immunotherapy resistance in tumors. TRAV- and TRBV-specific primers were used for first-strand cDNA, which covered alpha and beta chains. TCRs underwent around 18 PCR cycles of amplification with a constant-region primer and V-primer adapter. TCRdb reanalysed the reads using MiXCR and keeps one entry per CDR3 protein. The profile shows tens of thousands of distinct CDR3 sequences, roughly a sixth of them singletons. The time point here: before trial treatment. The source was PBMCs, collected before treatment. These TCRs come from a male donor with prostate cancer.

This clonotype was seen many times. This chain uses TRBV5-5 with TRBJ2-1, with D perhaps being TRBD1 or TRBD2 (5 bases each). The CDR3 is 12 amino acids. Trimming removed 0 bases at V and 8 bases at J, with 6 bases between. CDR1 is SGHKS and CDR2 is YYEKEE in the germline V gene (reference sequence). The CDR3 DNA reads TGTGCCAGCAGCTTGGGGGGGTATGAGCAGTTCTTC. This codes for CASSLGGYEQFF.

The chain is built from TRBV7-3 and TRBJ2-3; weak D call: TRBD2 (6 bases). Germline loops: CDR1 SGHTA, CDR2 FQGTGA. This CDR3 spans 14 amino acids. V was trimmed by 8 bases and J by 0 bases, leaving 12 bases between them. The CDR3 nucleotides read TGTGCCAGCGCGCGGGGCGCTAGCACAGATACGCAGTATTTT. It codes for CASARGASTDTQYF.

In its sample, this clonotype was seen many times. V and J are TRBV25-1 and TRBJ1-4; TRBD1 might be the D (5 bases). This CDR3 comprises 14 residues. With 6 bases removed from V and 4 bases from J, the gap between germline ends came to 12 bases. Germline loops: CDR1 MGHDK, CDR2 SYGVNS. CDR3 in DNA: TGTGCCAGCAGCATAACAGGAAATAATGAAAAACTGTTTTTT. It specifies CASSITGNNEKLFF.

This clonotype came up many times. The rearrangement uses TRBV18 and TRBJ2-7; D is tentatively TRBD1 or TRBD2 (6 bases each). The V gene's germline CDR1 is KGHSH and CDR2 LQKENI. V was shortened by 2 bases and J by 2 bases, with 10 bases between the two germline ends. The CDR3 has 14 residues. CDR3 coding DNA: TGTGCCAGCTCACCAGGGGGGCCGGCCTACGAGCAGTACTTC. Translation gives CASSPGGPAYEQYF.

The gene calls are TRBV5-1 and TRBJ1-5; D ambiguous. Germline CDR1 and CDR2: SGHRS and YFSETQ. CDR3 size: 12 residues. V was trimmed by 0 bases and J by 9 bases, leaving 7 bases between them. DNA of the CDR3: TGCGCCAGCAGCTTGGACGCGAGGCCCCAGCATTTT. This codes for CASSLDARPQHF.

The chain carries TRBV5-1 and TRBJ2-7; 8 nucleotides line up with TRBD1. This CDR3 spans 14 amino acids. V lost 4 bases, J lost 1 base, and 4 bases stayed unmatched. Germline assignment: CDR1 SGHRS and CDR2 YFSETQ. The CDR3 sequence: CASSLDRASYEQYF. CDR3 in DNA: TGCGCCAGCAGCCTGGACAGGGCTTCCTACGAGCAGTACTTC.

This clonotype occurred many times. The chain has TRBV4-3 and TRBJ2-7, with D uncertain. The germline V and J ends were trimmed by 1 base and 2 bases, with 9 bases remaining between them. Germline V gene lookup returns CDR1 LGHNA and CDR2 YSLEER. The length of the CDR3 is 14 residues. The CDR3 sequence is CASSQVYTTYEQYF. CDR3 bases: TGCGCCAGCAGCCAAGTGTATACTACCTACGAGCAGTACTTC.

The sample holds many counts of this clonotype. The chain couples TRBV15 to TRBJ1-2; D not certain. Germline V gene lookup returns CDR1 LNHNV and CDR2 YYDKDF (reference sequence). V lost 0 bases and J lost 1, with 6 bases in between. The CDR3 extends over 14 amino acids. The CDR3 reads CATSRDSVNYGYTF. The CDR3 bases are TGTGCCACCAGCAGAGACAGTGTTAACTATGGCTACACCTTC.

This clonotype has only one observation. The CDR3 is CASSGDREAKQYF. The DNA of the CDR3 is TGTGCCAGCAGTGGTGACAGGGAGGCGAAGCAGTACTTC. The gene calls are TRBV2 and TRBJ2-7, with D tentatively TRBD1 (7 bases). Trimming took 4 bases from V and 8 from J, leaving 15 bases between them. The CDR3 has 13 amino acids. Germline loops: CDR1 SNHLY, CDR2 FYNNEI. Supplemented by reference TRBV2 and TRBJ2-7, the full variable domain reads EPEVTQTPSHQVTQMGQEVILRCVPISNHLYFYWYRQILGQKVEFLVSFYNNEISEKSEIFDDQFSVERPDGSNFTLKIRSTKLEDSAMYFCASSGDREAKQYFGPGTRLTVT.

This clonotype appeared a few times. The chain employs TRBV7-3 and TRBJ2-1, with 16 bases aligning to TRBD2. Trimming cost V 3 bases and J 6 bases; bases outside gene matches: 8. The CDR3 spans 18 residues. Germline CDR1 SGHTA, CDR2 FQGTGA. Written as DNA, the CDR3 is TGTGCCAGCAGCTTGGGACTAGCGGGGGGGCGGGTTTTCAATGAGCAGTTCTTC. This encodes CASSLGLAGGRVFNEQFF.

This clonotype was counted many times. The rearrangement joins TRBV29-1 to TRBJ2-7, with 7 bases fitting TRBD2. This CDR3 spans 13 amino acids. The V gene's germline CDR1 is SQVTM and CDR2 ANQGSEA. V lost 5 bases to trimming and J lost 0 bases; unmatched junction nucleotides: 4. The CDR3 DNA sequence: TGCAGCGTTACTAGCGCCTCCTCCTACGAGCAGTACTTC. Protein: CSVTSASSYEQYF.

This clonotype was found many times. V is TRBV6-6 and J is TRBJ2-7; D might be TRBD1 (5 bases). Trimming shortened V by 0 bases and J by 5 bases, and 14 bases separated the two germline ends. In germline, CDR1 is MNHNY, CDR2 SVGAGI (reference sequence). The CDR3 loop spans 15 amino acids. CDR3 loop: CASSYSAGRLDEQYF. DNA of the CDR3: TGTGCCAGCAGTTACTCAGCAGGGCGGTTGGACGAGCAGTACTTC.

V gene TRBV12-3 or TRBV12-4 combines with J gene TRBJ1-5; the D is unclear. The length of the CDR3 is 15 residues. Deletions cut 6 bases from V and 7 bases from J, with 19 bases between. The CDR3, as DNA: TGTGCCAGCAGCGGCGGGTTCTTTAGGGTCCAGCCCCAGCATTTT. Protein product: CASSGGFFRVQPQHF.

This clonotype was observed at least ten times. This chain connects TRBV7-9 to TRBJ1-5, with no clear D. This CDR3 is built from 12 residues. CDR1 SEHNR and CDR2 FQNEAQ come from the germline V gene (reference sequence). V lost 1 base, J lost 2 bases, and 0 bases lay in between. CDR3 DNA: TGTGCCAGCAGCTTAGGCAATCAGCCCCAGCATTTT. Translation: CASSLGNQPQHF.

This clonotype appeared many times. The chain links TRBV15 to TRBJ1-5; TRBD1 might be the D (6 bases). This CDR3 has 14 amino acids. Germline V CDR1 and CDR2: LNHNV, YYDKDF (reference sequence). Trimming pared 1 base from V and 9 bases from J, leaving 13 bases between. CDR3 sequence: CATSRASGALPQHF. For the CDR3, the DNA is TGTGCCACCAGCAGAGCTTCGGGGGCTCTGCCCCAGCATTTT.

This clonotype occurred many times. The chain links TRBV19 to TRBJ2-2, with D hard to call. Germline values: CDR1 LNHDA, CDR2 SQIVND (reference sequence). V dropped 3 bases and J dropped 4 bases, with 9 bases sitting between them. The CDR3 runs to 14 residues. The CDR3 nucleotides are TGTGCCAGTAGTATTAGGCGCGCCACCGGGGAGCTGTTTTTT. Its protein is CASSIRRATGELFF.

At least ten counts were recorded for this clonotype. The chain uses TRBV10-2 and TRBJ2-5; D gene unclear. With 2 bases removed from V and 3 bases from J, the gap between germline ends came to 10 bases. CDR3 length: 14 residues. CDR1 WSHSY and CDR2 SAAADI come from the germline V gene. CDR3 nucleotides: TGCGCCAGCAGTGAGGACTTGAAGGAAGAGACCCAGTACTTC. It is translated as CASSEDLKEETQYF.